This T cell receptor beta chain was identified in a study of identical twins. Points from the study as a whole: Memory repertoires lacked the insertion deficit that abundant cord blood beta clonotypes showed.

J was trimmed by 7 bases and V by 5 bases; bases with no gene match: 14. Germline CDR1 LGHDT, CDR2 YNNKEL (reference sequence). CDR3 length: 15 residues. MiXCR was run by TCRdb on the 5' RACE reads, yielding one entry per CDR3 protein. The sample contains a few hundred thousand distinct CDR3 sequences, approximately 10% of which appear only once. Concerning this clonotype itself: The antigen remains unidentified.

All donors comprised healthy Caucasians. The same data also went into a second study, on yellow fever vaccine responses in identical twins.

The clonotype comes from a woman in her late teens or twenties in good health. Sequenced: PBMCs. The chain has TRBV3-1 and TRBJ2-7; 7 nucleotides agree with TRBD1. The CDR3 sequence is CASSFRQGPSQEQYF. In nucleotides, the CDR3 is TGTGCCAGCAGCTTCCGACAGGGCCCCTCCCAGGAGCAGTACTTC.